This TCR beta chain was identified in a study of T cells generated in artificial thymic organoids. The CDR3 contains 15 residues. In germline, CDR1 is SGDLS, CDR2 YYNGEE. V dropped 0 bases and J dropped 5 bases, with 12 bases sitting between them. Semi-nested PCR with reverse primers in the TRAC or TRBC constant regions amplified each chain separately. TCRdb recomputed calls from the 5' RACE reads with MiXCR, one row per CDR3 protein. Of approximately 2,500 distinct CDR3 sequences listed, roughly 12% are singletons. This clonotype ranks as medium-sized. FACS isolated CD3+TCRαβ+CD8 single positive T cells before RNA extraction.

The J gene is TRBJ2-1, the V gene TRBV9; D possibly corresponds to TRBD2 (7 bases). The sequenced sample was naive CD8+ T cells from the thymus. The sample's subset: CD3+TCRalphabeta+CD8SP T cells; for blood, CD45RO-CCR7+ naive CD8+ T cells. This TCR derives from a human donor who gave cord blood stem cells for thymic organoid culture, a cardiac surgery patient who gave postnatal thymus, or a blood donor (not recorded which). Here the CDR3 DNA reads TGTGCCAGCAGCGTAGGGGGGGGCTCGAACAATGAGCAGTTCTTC. Translation: CASSVGGGSNNEQFF.